The 13 T cell receptor beta chains given below trace back to one sample, sequenced in a study of chronic HIV infection and antiretroviral therapy. MiXCR, run by TCRdb on the 5' RACE reads, gives a single entry per CDR3 protein. The table includes about 38,000 distinct CDR3 sequences, roughly 8.2% detected once. The sequenced material came from peripheral blood. Receptor source: an adult who had HIV and had not received antiretroviral therapy, or was an uninfected healthy control (not recorded which).

This clonotype was detected ten times or more. The chain uses TRBV15 and TRBJ2-1; D possibly matches TRBD1 or TRBD2 (5 bases each). Germline V lookup: CDR1 LNHNV, CDR2 YYDKDF (reference sequence). The CDR3 covers 16 residues. The V end was cut by 5 bases, the J end by 6 bases, with 20 bases between. CDR3 sequence (DNA): TGTGCCACCAGCGGACGGGGCTCCCGCGAACGCAATGAGCAGTTCTTC. This translates into CATSGRGSRERNEQFF.

This CDR3 is CATYAQGTNTEAFF. In DNA form, the CDR3 reads TGTGCCACCTATGCCCAGGGGACGAACACTGAAGCTTTCTTT. This chain links TRBV6-2 or TRBV6-3 with TRBJ1-1; D might be TRBD1 (6 bases). With 10 bases removed from V and 1 base from J, the gap between germline ends came to 16 bases. The CDR3 extends over 14 amino acids. Germline CDR1 is MNHEY and CDR2 is SVGEGT.

At least ten counts were recorded for this clonotype. The CDR3 here is CASSHQWGAEAFF. The CDR3 nucleotides are TGTGCCAGCAGCCACCAATGGGGCGCTGAAGCTTTCTTT. V is TRBV12-3 or TRBV12-4 and J is TRBJ1-1; D may be TRBD1 (5 bases). The length of the CDR3 is 13 residues. V was clipped by 6 bases and J by 6 bases, with 14 bases between them.

This clonotype has only a few counts. The chain recombines TRBV11-2 with TRBJ2-1; D is perhaps TRBD1 (6 bases). The CDR3 totals 12 residues. The V gene's germline CDR1 is SGHAT and CDR2 FQNNGV. With 5 bases removed from V and 6 bases from J, the gap between germline ends came to 8 bases. The CDR3 DNA follows: TGTGCCAGCAGCCACAGGGTCAATGAGCAGTTCTTC. It specifies CASSHRVNEQFF.

This clonotype was counted only a few times. This chain links TRBV28 with TRBJ2-7; the D gene could be TRBD1 or TRBD2 (5 bases each). Germline CDR1 MDHEN, CDR2 SYDVKM. The V end lost 5 bases, the J end lost 0 bases, and 17 bases lay between the germline ends. This CDR3 comprises 16 residues. The CDR3 is CASSLLAGFSSYEQYF. DNA for the CDR3: TGTGCCAGCAGTCTCCTAGCAGGGTTTTCCTCCTACGAGCAGTACTTC.

This chain connects TRBV28 to TRBJ1-6; 7 nucleotides match TRBD1. The germline V gene encodes CDR1 MDHEN and CDR2 SYDVKM. Trimming at V came to 3 bases and at J to 9 bases, leaving 5 bases not matched to a gene. The CDR3 runs 14 residues. CDR3 DNA sequence: TGTGCCAGCAGTTTGAATTCAGGGGGTTCACCCCTCCACTTT. As protein: CASSLNSGGSPLHF. The full variable domain, with the rest looked up from reference TRBV28 and TRBJ1-6, is DVKVTQSSRYLVKRTGEKVFLECVQDMDHENMFWYRQDPGLGLRLIYFSYDVKMKEKGDIPEGYSVSREKKERFSLILESASTNQTSMYLCASSLNSGGSPLHFGNGTRLTVT.

CDR3 bases: TGCAGCGTCGCCGCCTTTGGGACTTCAGTAGAAGCTTTCTTT. As protein: CSVAAFGTSVEAFF. This sequence joins TRBV29-1 and TRBJ1-1; D may be TRBD1 (5 bases). The CDR3 length is 14 residues. V dropped 6 bases and J dropped 8 bases, with 22 bases sitting between them. Germline-derived CDR1 and CDR2 are SQVTM and ANQGSEA.

On this clonotype itself: Given a much more abundant clone one base away, this may be a read error. The rearrangement links TRBV29-1 to TRBJ1-1, with D unresolved. This CDR3 has 13 residues. The germline gives CDR1 SQVTM, CDR2 ANQGSEA. The DNA for the CDR3 is TGCAGCGTTTGGCCTCAGATGAACACTGAAACTTTCTTT. It codes for CSVWPQMNTETFF.

This clonotype was recorded at least ten times. V gene TRBV29-1 combines with J gene TRBJ1-1; 9 bases are a match to TRBD1. The CDR3 extends over 15 amino acids. With V trimmed by 5 bases and J by 4 bases, 11 bases remained unmatched. Germline V CDR1 and CDR2: SQVTM, ANQGSEA. The DNA of the CDR3 is TGCAGCGTTTACAGGGGGCAAAGTGGTACCACTGAAGCTTTCTTT. It encodes CSVYRGQSGTTEAFF.

The chain couples TRBV7-6 to TRBJ1-1; unclear D gene. The length of the CDR3 is 14 residues. Trimming removed 1 base at V and 1 base at J, with 7 bases between. CDR1 is SGHVS and CDR2 is FNYEAQ in the germline V gene. The CDR3 DNA is TGTGCCAGCAGCTTAGTGTCCGCGAACACTGAAGCTTTCTTT. Protein: CASSLVSANTEAFF. Full variable domain (missing parts from reference TRBV7-6 and TRBJ1-1): GAGVSQSPRYKVTKRGQDVALRCDPISGHVSLYWYRQALGQGPEFLTYFNYEAQQDKSGLPNDRFSAERPEGSISTLTIQRTEQRDSAMYRCASSLVSANTEAFFGQGTRLTVV.

This clonotype has a handful of counts. The V call is TRBV29-1, the J call TRBJ2-7; perhaps TRBD2 as D (6 bases). The ends were cut back, 4 bases at V and 0 bases at J, with 7 bases in the middle. Germline V gives CDR1 SQVTM, CDR2 ANQGSEA. The length of the CDR3 is 12 residues. CDR3 amino acids: CSVGRDSYEQYF. The CDR3 DNA sequence: TGCAGCGTTGGGCGGGACTCCTACGAGCAGTACTTC.

This clonotype was observed a few times. The rearrangement links TRBV29-1 to TRBJ2-2; no firm D call. This CDR3 contains 15 residues. Germline lookup yields CDR1 SQVTM and CDR2 ANQGSEA. Trimming removed 4 bases at V and 2 bases at J, with 14 bases between. In DNA, the CDR3 is TGCAGCGTTGGGTTTTCTGCGGCTAACACCGGGGAGCTGTTTTTT. This sequence encodes CSVGFSAANTGELFF.

This clonotype was seen many times. The rearrangement joins TRBV29-1 to TRBJ2-2, with D unclear. This CDR3 comprises 12 residues. Trimming left V 6 bases short and J 2 bases short, with 7 bases between. CDR1 SQVTM and CDR2 ANQGSEA come from the germline V gene. The DNA of the CDR3 is TGCAGCGTCCTCCTAAACACCGGGGAGCTGTTTTTT. This sequence encodes CSVLLNTGELFF.